This passage covers 8 T cell receptor beta chains from one sample sequenced in a study of blood T cell repertoires in COVID-19. Clones were sequenced by immunoSEQ multiplex PCR, and TCRdb holds only the in-frame ones, with some missing. Here the sample spans a few hundred thousand clones, 89% being singletons. Sequenced: peripheral blood. The receptors stem from a woman aged 40 to 50 who had recovered from COVID-19.

This chain joins TRBV7-6 and TRBJ1-5; D is ambiguous. The CDR3 has 13 amino acids. The V and J ends lost 0 bases and 7 bases respectively, with 7 bases between them. CDR1 is SGHVS and CDR2 is FNYEAQ in the germline V gene. CDR3 nucleotide sequence: TGTGCCAGCAGCTTAGCGAACGCGCAGCCCCAGCATTTT. Its protein is CASSLANAQPQHF. The full variable domain, completed using reference TRBV7-6 and TRBJ1-5, is GAGVSQSPRYKVTKRGQDVALRCDPISGHVSLYWYRQALGQGPEFLTYFNYEAQQDKSGLPNDRFSAERPEGSISTLTIQRTEQRDSAMYRCASSLANAQPQHFGDGTRLSIL.

In its sample, this clone was seen a few times. The genes are TRBV20-1 and TRBJ2-3; 7 positions agree with TRBD1. Germline CDR1 reads DFQATT; CDR2 reads SNEGSKA (reference sequence). The CDR3 runs 12 residues. V lost 3 bases and J lost 4; bases outside the gene matches: 1. The CDR3 spells CSASRGPDTQYF. The CDR3 DNA reads as TGCAGTGCTAGTAGGGGGCCAGATACGCAGTATTTT.

The chain is built from TRBV7-2 and TRBJ2-5, with no clear D. From germline, CDR1 is SGHTA and CDR2 FQGNSA. Between the trimmed V and J ends, which lost 2 bases and 7 bases, there was a span of 14 bases. CDR3 size: 14 residues. The CDR3 is CASSLMHWRGTQYF. The CDR3 nucleotides are TGTGCCAGCAGCTTAATGCACTGGCGCGGGACCCAGTACTTC.

V is TRBV4-3 and J is TRBJ2-2; maybe TRBD1 (6 bases). The germline V gene has CDR1 LGHNA and CDR2 YSLEER. CDR3 length equals 16 residues. V was trimmed by 0 bases and J by 4 bases, leaving 12 bases between them. The CDR3, as DNA: TGCGCCAGCAGCCAAGATCCCTACAGGGCCACCGGGGAGCTGTTTTTT. Amino acid sequence: CASSQDPYRATGELFF.

Remarks on this clone: Different DNA sequences within this sample yield the same CDR3. V usage is TRBV6-2 or TRBV6-3 and J usage is TRBJ2-7, with TRBD2 matching over 11 bases. Germline CDR1 is MNHEY and CDR2 is SVGEGT. With 5 bases clipped from V and 1 base from J, the junction kept 1 base outside the gene matches. The CDR3 runs to 14 residues. CDR3 sequence: CASSRLAGSYEQYV. CDR3 in DNA: TGTGCCAGCAGTCGACTAGCGGGGTCCTACGAGCAGTACGTC.

V and J are TRBV7-6 and TRBJ2-1; weak D call: TRBD2 (7 bases). This CDR3 comprises 16 residues. The germline V and J ends were trimmed by 5 bases and 6 bases, with 20 bases remaining between them. Germline V gene data show CDR1 as SGHVS and CDR2 as FNYEAQ. The CDR3: CASSQVGGALINEQFF. The DNA of the CDR3 is TGTGCCAGCAGCCAAGTGGGGGGGGCCCTAATCAATGAGCAGTTCTTC.

The J gene is TRBJ2-5, the V gene TRBV10-3, with 8 bases that match TRBD2. CDR1 and CDR2 from the germline V gene are ENHRY and SYGVKD. The CDR3 spans 13 residues. Losses at the gene ends were 9 bases for V and 5 bases for J; bases not matched to a gene: 8. CDR3 protein: CAMSRGGSETQYF. For the CDR3, the DNA is TGTGCCATGAGCCGGGGGGGGTCGGAGACCCAGTACTTC.

This chain uses TRBV21-1 with TRBJ1-4; whether TRBD1, the table's D call, matches the DNA was not checked. TRBV21-1 is termed a pseudogene. CDR3 length: 13 amino acids. The CDR3 protein is CASSKRTGEKLFF. In DNA, the CDR3 is TGTGCCAGCAGCAAAAGGACAGGAGAAAAACTGTTTTTT.